What follows are 5 T cell receptor beta chains derived from one specimen sequenced in a study of sequential checkpoint blockade in melanoma. Sample treatment: randomized to nivolumab then ipilimumab (arm A) or the reverse (arm B). Libraries were prepared by immunoSEQ multiplex PCR; TCRdb keeps only in-frame clonotypes and omits some of them. Of about 5,100 clones detected, about 80% appear once; the ten largest clones hold under 65%. The specimen comprised CD8+ T cells sorted from blood (inferred from file names), sampled from a patient given nivolumab and ipilimumab in sequence. The source is a human patient with melanoma. Some clones in this sample may be carry-over from other donors' samples.

The genes are TRBV7-6 and TRBJ2-2; 8 bases match TRBD1. J was trimmed by 4 bases and V by 5 bases; bases with no gene match: 3. Germline loops: CDR1 SGHVS, CDR2 FNYEAQ. The CDR3 spans 14 residues. CDR3 in amino acids: CASSDTGGTGELFF. The CDR3, as DNA: TGTGCCAGCAGCGACACAGGGGGCACCGGGGAGCTGTTTTTT. The whole variable domain, remainder taken from reference TRBV7-6 and TRBJ2-2, is GAGVSQSPRYKVTKRGQDVALRCDPISGHVSLYWYRQALGQGPEFLTYFNYEAQQDKSGLPNDRFSAERPEGSISTLTIQRTEQRDSAMYRCASSDTGGTGELFFGEGSRLTVL.

The chain couples TRBV15 to TRBJ1-4, with D possibly matching TRBD1 (5 bases). CDR3 length: 14 residues. Germline CDR1 reads LNHNV; CDR2 reads YYDKDF (reference sequence). Between the trimmed V and J ends, which lost 5 bases and 4 bases, there was a span of 11 bases. Here the CDR3 reads CATSGRGGNEKLFF. DNA of the CDR3: TGTGCCACCAGCGGACGCGGGGGTAATGAAAAACTGTTTTTT.

V is TRBV19 and J is TRBJ2-7; 13 nucleotides match TRBD2. V shed 6 bases and J 1 base; nucleotides not matched to a gene: 6. This CDR3 contains 16 residues. Germline lookup yields CDR1 LNHDA and CDR2 SQIVND (reference sequence). The CDR3 nucleotides are TGTGCCAGTAGGGAACGACTAGCGGGGGGATCCTACGAGCAGTACTTC. Translation gives CASRERLAGGSYEQYF.

The chain combines TRBV9 with TRBJ1-2, with 9 nucleotides matching TRBD1. After removal of 3 bases from V and 5 bases from J, the junction contained 14 bases not matched to a gene. Looked up from germline, CDR1 is SGDLS and CDR2 is YYNGEE. This CDR3 is 17 amino acids long. CDR3 sequence (DNA): TGTGCCAGCAGCGGCGCAAAGAGGGGACAGGGAGTATATGGCTACACCTTC. Translation: CASSGAKRGQGVYGYTF.

The J gene is TRBJ1-2, the V gene TRBV27, with TRBD1 matching 9 bases. This CDR3 has 15 residues. V was pared by 6 bases and J by 2 bases, with 7 bases of the junction left unmatched. The germline V gene encodes CDR1 MNHEY and CDR2 SMNVEV (reference sequence). The CDR3 here is CASSPTGGRNYGYTF. CDR3 coding DNA: TGTGCCAGCAGCCCTACAGGGGGCCGGAACTATGGCTACACCTTC.